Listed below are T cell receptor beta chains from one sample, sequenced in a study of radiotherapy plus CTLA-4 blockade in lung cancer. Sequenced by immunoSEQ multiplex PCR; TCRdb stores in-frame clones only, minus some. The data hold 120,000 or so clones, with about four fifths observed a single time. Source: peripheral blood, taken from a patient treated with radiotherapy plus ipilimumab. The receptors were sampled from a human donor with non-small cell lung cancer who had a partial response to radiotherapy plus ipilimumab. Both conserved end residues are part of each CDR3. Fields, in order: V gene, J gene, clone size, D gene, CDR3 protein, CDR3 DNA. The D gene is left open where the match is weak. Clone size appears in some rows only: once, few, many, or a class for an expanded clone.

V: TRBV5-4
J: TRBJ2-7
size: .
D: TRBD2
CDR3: CASSLALSGGREQYF
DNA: TGTGCCAGCAGCTTGGCCTTGTCGGGAGGGCGCGAGCAGTACTTC

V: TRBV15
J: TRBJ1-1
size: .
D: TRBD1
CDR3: CATSRDRDRKQAFF
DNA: TGTGCCACCAGCAGAGATAGGGACAGAAAACAAGCTTTCTTT

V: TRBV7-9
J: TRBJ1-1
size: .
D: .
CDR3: CASSLVSVNTEAFF
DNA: TGTGCCAGCAGCTTAGTGTCGGTGAACACTGAAGCTTTCTTT

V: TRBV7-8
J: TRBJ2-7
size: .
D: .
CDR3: CASIPIPETGLYEQYF
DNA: TGTGCCAGCATCCCCATCCCCGAGACAGGACTCTACGAGCAGTACTTC

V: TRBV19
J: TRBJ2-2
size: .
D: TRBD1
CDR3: CASRTGGTGELFF
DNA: TGTGCCAGTAGGACAGGGGGTACCGGGGAGCTGTTTTTT

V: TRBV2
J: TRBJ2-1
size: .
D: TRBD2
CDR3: CASSESLLAGVDNEQFF
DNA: TGTGCCAGCAGTGAATCCCTACTAGCGGGAGTAGACAATGAGCAGTTCTTC

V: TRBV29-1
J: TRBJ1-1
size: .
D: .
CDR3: CSVEAYAGVEAFF
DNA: TGCAGCGTTGAAGCCTATGCGGGGGTTGAAGCTTTCTTT

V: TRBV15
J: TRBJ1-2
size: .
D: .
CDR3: CATSRELAPPYTF
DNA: TGTGCCACCAGCAGAGAATTAGCACCGCCCTACACCTTC

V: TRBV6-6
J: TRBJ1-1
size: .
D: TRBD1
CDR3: CASSPKDRDSTEAFF
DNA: TGTGCCAGCAGCCCGAAGGACAGGGATTCTACTGAAGCTTTCTTT

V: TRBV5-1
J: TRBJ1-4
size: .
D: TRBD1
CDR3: CASSLARGDPTNEKLFF
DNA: TGCGCCAGCAGCTTGGCCAGGGGGGATCCAACTAATGAAAAACTGTTTTTT

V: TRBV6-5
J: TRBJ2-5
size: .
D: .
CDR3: CASRPRTQETQYF
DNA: TGTGCCAGCAGGCCGCGGACTCAAGAGACCCAGTACTTC

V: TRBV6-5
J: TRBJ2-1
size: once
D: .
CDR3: CASSYSIWSHNEQFF
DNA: TGTGCCAGCAGTTACTCGATCTGGAGTCACAATGAGCAGTTCTTC

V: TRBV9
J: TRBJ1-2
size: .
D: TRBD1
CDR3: CASSVGGTTGPRGGYTF
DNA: TGTGCCAGCAGCGTAGGGGGCACAACCGGGCCCAGGGGGGGCTACACCTTC

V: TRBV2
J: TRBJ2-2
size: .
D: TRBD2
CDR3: CASSGASGSAGELFF
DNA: TGTGCCAGCAGTGGGGCTAGCGGGAGCGCCGGGGAGCTGTTTTTT

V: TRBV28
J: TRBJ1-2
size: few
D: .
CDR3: CASSRAGSSGYGYTF
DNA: TGTGCCAGCAGTCGGGCGGGGTCCTCTGGGTATGGCTACACCTTC

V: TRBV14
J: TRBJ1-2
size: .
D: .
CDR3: CASSLWDSPNFYGYTF
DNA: TGTGCCAGCAGCCTCTGGGACTCGCCCAATTTTTATGGCTACACCTTC

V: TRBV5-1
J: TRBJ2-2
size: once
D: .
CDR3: CASSGTGLGTGELFF
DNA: TGCGCCAGCAGCGGTACGGGGTTGGGGACCGGGGAGCTGTTTTTT

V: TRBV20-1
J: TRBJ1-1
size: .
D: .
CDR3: CSARDGQAAFF
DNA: TGCAGTGCTAGAGATGGGCAGGCGGCTTTCTTT

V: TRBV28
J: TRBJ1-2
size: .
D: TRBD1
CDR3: CASTLTFPGQAYGYTF
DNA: TGTGCCAGCACCTTGACCTTTCCGGGACAGGCCTATGGCTACACCTTC

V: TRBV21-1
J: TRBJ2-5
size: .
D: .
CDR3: CASSVFRTGQETQYF
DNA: TGTGCCAGCAGCGTATTCAGGACAGGGCAAGAGACCCAGTACTTC

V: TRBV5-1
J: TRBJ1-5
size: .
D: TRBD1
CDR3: CASSSGQGTDSNQPQHF
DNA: TGCGCCAGCAGCTCAGGACAGGGGACCGATAGCAATCAGCCCCAGCATTTT

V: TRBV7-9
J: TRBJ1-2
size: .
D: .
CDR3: CASSLAGTATGGYTF
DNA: TGTGCCAGCAGCTTAGCCGGGACTGCAACGGGAGGCTACACCTTC

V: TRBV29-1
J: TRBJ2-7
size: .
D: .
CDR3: CSVGAGYEQYF
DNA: TGCAGCGTTGGGGCGGGGTACGAGCAGTACTTC

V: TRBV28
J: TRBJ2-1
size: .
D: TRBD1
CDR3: CASRPGTAILEQFF
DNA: TGTGCCAGCAGGCCTGGGACAGCCATTTTAGAGCAGTTCTTC

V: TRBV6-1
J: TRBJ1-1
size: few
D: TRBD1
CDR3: CASRGRDRGGTEAFF
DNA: TGTGCCAGCAGAGGCCGGGACAGGGGAGGTACTGAAGCTTTCTTT

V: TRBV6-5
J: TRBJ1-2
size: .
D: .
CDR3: CASSFSREGGYTF
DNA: TGTGCCAGCAGTTTTTCCAGGGAAGGTGGCTACACCTTC

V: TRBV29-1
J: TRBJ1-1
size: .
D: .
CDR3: CSVGRVTQAFF
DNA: TGCAGCGTTGGCCGGGTTACCCAAGCTTTCTTT

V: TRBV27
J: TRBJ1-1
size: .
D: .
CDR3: CASSQTVLMNTEAFF
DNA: TGTGCCAGCAGCCAGACAGTTTTGATGAACACTGAAGCTTTCTTT

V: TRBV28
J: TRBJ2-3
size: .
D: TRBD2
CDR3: CAGSSGNTDTQYF
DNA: TGTGCCGGTTCTAGCGGGAACACAGATACGCAGTATTTT

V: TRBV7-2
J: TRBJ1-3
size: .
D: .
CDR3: CASSLAGGFSGNTIYF
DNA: TGTGCCAGCAGCTTAGCAGGAGGGTTCTCTGGAAACACCATATATTTT

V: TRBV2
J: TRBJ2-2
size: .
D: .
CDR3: CASSVGATGELFF
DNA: TGTGCCAGCAGTGTGGGGGCCACCGGGGAGCTGTTTTTT

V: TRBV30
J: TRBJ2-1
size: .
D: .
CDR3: CAWEKRGSEQFF
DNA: TGTGCCTGGGAAAAAAGGGGGAGTGAGCAGTTCTTC

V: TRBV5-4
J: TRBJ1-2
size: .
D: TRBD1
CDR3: CASSFKGAGGYTF
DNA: TGTGCCAGCAGCTTTAAGGGGGCGGGTGGCTACACCTTC

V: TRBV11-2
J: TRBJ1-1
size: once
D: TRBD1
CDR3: CASSLTGQGVTEAFF
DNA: TGTGCCAGCAGCTTAACGGGACAGGGTGTGACTGAAGCTTTCTTT

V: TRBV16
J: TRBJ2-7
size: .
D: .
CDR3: CASSGELTSLGSYEQYF
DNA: TGTGCCAGCAGCGGCGAGCTGACTAGTCTGGGCTCCTACGAGCAGTACTTC

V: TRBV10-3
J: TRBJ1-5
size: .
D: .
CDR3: CAPQPQHF
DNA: TGTGCCCCACAACCCCAGCATTTT

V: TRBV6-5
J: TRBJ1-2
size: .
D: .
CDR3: CASIKKQGANYGYTF
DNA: TGTGCTAGCATCAAAAAACAGGGAGCTAACTATGGCTACACCTTC

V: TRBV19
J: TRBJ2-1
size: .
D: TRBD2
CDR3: CASSIRLAGAKYNEQFF
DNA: TGTGCCAGTAGTATAAGACTAGCGGGAGCCAAATACAATGAGCAGTTCTTC

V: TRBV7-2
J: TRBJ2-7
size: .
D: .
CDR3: CASSLKQAYEQYF
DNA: TGTGCCAGCAGCTTAAAACAGGCCTACGAGCAGTACTTC

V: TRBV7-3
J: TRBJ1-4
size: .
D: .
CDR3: CASSLGGFGEKLFF
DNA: TGTGCCAGCAGCTTAGGGGGGTTCGGAGAAAAACTGTTTTTT

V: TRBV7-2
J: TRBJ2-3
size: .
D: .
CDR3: CASSSGGLLGNTQYF
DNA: TGTGCCAGCAGCTCCGGGGGGCTACTCGGGAATACGCAGTATTTT

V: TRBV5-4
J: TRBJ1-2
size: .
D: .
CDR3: CASSQSGNYGYTF
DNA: TGTGCCAGCAGCCAATCGGGAAACTATGGCTACACCTTC

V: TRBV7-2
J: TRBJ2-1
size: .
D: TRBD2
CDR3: CASSLAGKSGGSRHEQFF
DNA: TGTGCCAGCAGCTTAGCTGGTAAATCGGGCGGGAGTCGGCATGAGCAGTTCTTC

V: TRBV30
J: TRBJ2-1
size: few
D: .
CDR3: CAWSYNNEQFF
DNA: TGTGCCTGGAGTTATAACAATGAGCAGTTCTTC

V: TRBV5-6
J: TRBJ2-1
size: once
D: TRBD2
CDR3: CASSLREGSYNEQFF
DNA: TGTGCCAGCAGCTTGCGGGAGGGTTCCTACAATGAGCAGTTCTTC

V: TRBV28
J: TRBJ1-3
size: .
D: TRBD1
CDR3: CASRTQAGTGTGNTIYF
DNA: TGTGCCAGCAGAACCCAGGCCGGGACAGGGACTGGAAACACCATATATTTT

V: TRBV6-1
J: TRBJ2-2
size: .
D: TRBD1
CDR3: CASSGGTGLNTGELFF
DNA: TGTGCCAGCAGTGGGGGGACAGGGTTGAACACCGGGGAGCTGTTTTTT

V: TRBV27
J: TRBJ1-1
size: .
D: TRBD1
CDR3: CASSSFRQGVKNTEAFF
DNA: TGTGCCAGCAGTTCCTTCAGACAGGGCGTTAAGAACACTGAAGCTTTCTTT

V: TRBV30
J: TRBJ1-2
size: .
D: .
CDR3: CAWSREYGYTF
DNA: TGTGCCTGGAGTAGGGAGTATGGCTACACCTTC

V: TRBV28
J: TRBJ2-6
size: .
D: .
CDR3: CATHPHNSGANVLTF
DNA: TGTGCCACCCATCCACACAACTCTGGGGCCAACGTCCTGACTTTC

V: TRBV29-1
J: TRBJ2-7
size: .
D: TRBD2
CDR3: CSVGGEGGVAYEQYF
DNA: TGCAGCGTTGGTGGGGAGGGCGGGGTCGCCTACGAGCAGTACTTC

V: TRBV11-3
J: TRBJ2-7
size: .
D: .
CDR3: CASSRDGTYEQYF
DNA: TGTGCCAGCAGTCGCGACGGGACCTACGAGCAGTACTTC

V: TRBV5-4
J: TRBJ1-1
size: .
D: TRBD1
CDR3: CASRLDRVPEAFF
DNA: TGTGCCAGCAGATTGGACAGGGTCCCTGAAGCTTTCTTT

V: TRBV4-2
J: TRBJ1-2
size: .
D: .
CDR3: CASSQDGGGKGTGYTF
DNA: TGTGCCAGCAGCCAAGACGGGGGGGGGAAAGGGACCGGCTACACCTTC

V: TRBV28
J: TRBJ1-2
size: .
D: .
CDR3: CASSLEWEGVNGYTF
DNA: TGTGCCAGCAGTTTGGAGTGGGAAGGGGTAAATGGCTACACCTTC

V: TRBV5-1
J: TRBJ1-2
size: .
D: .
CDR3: CASSSTQGSVYGYTF
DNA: TGCGCCAGCAGCTCTACTCAGGGGAGCGTCTATGGCTACACCTTC

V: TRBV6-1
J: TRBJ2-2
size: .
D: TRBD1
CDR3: CASSRDRGGELFF
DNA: TGTGCCAGCAGTCGGGACAGGGGCGGGGAGCTGTTTTTT